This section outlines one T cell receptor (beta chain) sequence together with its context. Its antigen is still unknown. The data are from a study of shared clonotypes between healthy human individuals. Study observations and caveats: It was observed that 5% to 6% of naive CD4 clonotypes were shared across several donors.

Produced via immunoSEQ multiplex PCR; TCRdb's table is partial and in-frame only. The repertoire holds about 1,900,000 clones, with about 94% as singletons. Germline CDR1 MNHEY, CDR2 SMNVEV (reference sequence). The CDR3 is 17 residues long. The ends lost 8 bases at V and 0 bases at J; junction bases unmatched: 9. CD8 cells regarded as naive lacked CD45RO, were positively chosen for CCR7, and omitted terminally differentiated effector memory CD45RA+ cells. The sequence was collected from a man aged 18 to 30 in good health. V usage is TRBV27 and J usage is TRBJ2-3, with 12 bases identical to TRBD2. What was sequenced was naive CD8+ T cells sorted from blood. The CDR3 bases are TGTGCCAGCGGTATACTAGCGGGGGGCCCCAGCACAGATACGCAGTATTTT. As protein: CASGILAGGPSTDTQYF.